Presented here are 7 T cell receptor beta chains from one specimen sequenced in a study of blood T cell repertoires in COVID-19. TCRdb's copy holds only in-frame clones and misses some; the assay was immunoSEQ multiplex PCR. The table lists hundreds of thousands of clones, nearly 90% of them singletons, with just under 2% in the top ten. The sequenced material came from PBMCs or T cells enriched from blood (not recorded which). These receptors were collected from a young woman with acute COVID-19.

The CDR3 sequence: CASRTGGASEGYTF. The DNA of the CDR3 is TGTGCCAGTAGGACAGGGGGCGCGTCAGAAGGCTACACCTTC. The genes are TRBV19 and TRBJ1-2, with 10 bases aligning to TRBD1. The germline gives CDR1 LNHDA, CDR2 SQIVND (reference sequence). CDR3 length: 14 residues. Trimming at V came to 6 bases and at J to 8 bases, leaving 9 bases not matched to a gene. Variable domain in full (rest from reference TRBV19 and TRBJ1-2): DGGITQSPKYLFRKEGQNVTLSCEQNLNHDAMYWYRQDPGQGLRLIYYSQIVNDFQKGDIAEGYSVSREKKESFPLTVTSAQKNPTAFYLCASRTGGASEGYTFGSGTRLTVV.

J is TRBJ2-5 and V is TRBV5-6, with D tentatively TRBD1 (5 bases). V lost 2 bases to trimming and J lost 1 base, with 6 bases between them. Germline-derived CDR1 and CDR2 are SGHDT and YYEEEE. The CDR3 loop spans 13 amino acids. The CDR3 sequence is CASSFDSQETQYF. The DNA of the CDR3 is TGTGCCAGCAGCTTTGACAGCCAAGAGACCCAGTACTTC.

The V gene is TRBV4-1, the J gene TRBJ2-7, with TRBD1 identical over 8 bases. The CDR3 consists of 16 residues. Germline V gene lookup returns CDR1 MGHRA and CDR2 YSYEKL. The trim removed 4 bases at V and 3 bases at J, leaving 11 bases unmatched. The CDR3 region is CASSRVSTGTGYEQYF. CDR3 nucleotide sequence: TGCGCCAGCAGCCGAGTAAGTACCGGGACAGGCTACGAGCAGTACTTC.

The V call is TRBV27, the J call TRBJ2-1; the match to TRBD2 covers 7 bases. V lost 10 bases, J lost 0 bases, and 9 bases stayed unmatched. The CDR3 consists of 15 residues. Germline CDR1 and CDR2: MNHEY and SMNVEV (reference sequence). CDR3 nucleotide sequence: TGTGCCACCCACCTCGGGAGGAGCTCCTACAATGAGCAGTTCTTC. This sequence encodes CATHLGRSSYNEQFF.

The gene calls are TRBV11-2 and TRBJ2-7; 8 nucleotides line up with TRBD2. Looked up from germline, CDR1 is SGHAT and CDR2 is FQNNGV. Trimming removed 5 bases from V and 3 bases from J; junction bases left unmatched: 6. This CDR3 has 14 residues. CDR3 sequence reads: CASSPTSVNYEQYF. CDR3 bases: TGTGCCAGCAGCCCGACTAGCGTTAACTACGAGCAGTACTTC.

The genes are TRBV20-1 and TRBJ1-1, with D uncertain. The length of the CDR3 is 11 residues. From germline, CDR1 is DFQATT and CDR2 SNEGSKA (reference sequence). With 7 bases removed from V and 4 bases from J, the gap between germline ends came to 10 bases. The CDR3 reads CSGYSFTEAFF. Written as DNA, the CDR3 is TGCAGTGGATATAGTTTCACTGAAGCTTTCTTT.

This chain links TRBV7-2 with TRBJ2-1, with 12 bases identical to TRBD2. Trimming at V came to 6 bases and at J to 8 bases, leaving 11 bases not matched to a gene. The CDR3 contains 16 residues. Germline V CDR1 and CDR2: SGHTA, FQGNSA. DNA of the CDR3: TGTGCCAGCAGTAGGACTAGCGGGGTAATAGGGGATGAGCAGTTCTTC. This sequence encodes CASSRTSGVIGDEQFF.